A selection of T cell receptor beta chains follows, all from one sample in a study of glioma-infiltrating T cells. TCRdb reprocessed the multiplex PCR reads with MiXCR, giving one entry per CDR3 protein. The sample shows around 97,000 distinct CDR3 sequences, about 28% of them seen only once. Sequenced input: glioma tissue, nonneoplastic brain tissue, or PBMCs (not recorded which). Every receptor here comes from a human donor with low-grade glioma or glioblastoma, undergoing nonglioma brain surgery, or in good health (not recorded which). Each CDR3 is given with its conserved first and last residue. The D gene is left open where the match is weak. Only some rows state a clone size, as once, few, many or a class for expanded clones.

>-|-|TRBJ1-2|13|TRBV7-3
TGTGCCAGCAGCTTAGATGGTAACTATGGCTGCACCTTC
CASSLDGNYGCTF
>TRBD2|many|TRBJ2-1|15|TRBV6-4
TGTGCCAGCAGTGAGTCCGGGGGGGGATCCGATGAGCAGTTCTTC
CASSESGGGSDEQFF
>-|-|TRBJ2-6|15|TRBV7-2
TGTGCCAGCAGCTTAGAACAGAATCGGGCCAACGTCCTGACTTTC
CASSLEQNRANVLTF
>TRBD1|-|TRBJ2-2|15|TRBV19
TGTGCCAGTAGTCCAGGACAGGTCGGCACCGGGGAGCTGTTTTTT
CASSPGQVGTGELFF
>-|few|TRBJ2-7|17|TRBV28
TGTGCCAGCAGTGACCCCGTGGGGGCCCAAACGCCCTACGAGCAGTACTTC
CASSDPVGAQTPYEQYF
>TRBD2|-|TRBJ2-1|16|TRBV19
TGTGCCAGTAGTGCACGAACTAGCGGAAGATACAATGAGCAGTTCTTC
CASSARTSGRYNEQFF
>-|many|TRBJ1-5|13|TRBV30
TGTGCCTGGAGTGCGACCGCTAATCAGCCCCAGCATTTT
CAWSATANQPQHF
>-|many|TRBJ1-1|12|TRBV15
TGTGCCACCAGCGGAGCGAACACTGAAGCTTTCTTT
CATSGANTEAFF
>-|many|TRBJ1-1|13|TRBV7-9
TGTGCCAGCAAAGTGGCAGCAAACACTGAAGCTTTCTTT
CASKVAANTEAFF
>-|many|TRBJ1-1|13|TRBV2
TGTGCCAGCAGGTCGGGGGGCCGGACGGGAGCTTTCTTT
CASRSGGRTGAFF
>-|-|TRBJ2-5|16|TRBV19
TGTGCCAGTACCCCAGGGAGCGGTCGGGAACAAAAGACCCAGTACTTC
CASTPGSGREQKTQYF
>-|few|TRBJ2-5|16|TRBV10-3
TGTGCCATCAGTGAGTCGGTAACTCCTTTGGGGGAGACCCAGTACTTC
CAISESVTPLGETQYF
>TRBD2|-|TRBJ2-3|17|TRBV6-1
TGTGCCAGCAGTGAAGGGCCAGCGGGGGGTAACACAGATACGCAGTATTTT
CASSEGPAGGNTDTQYF
>-|many|TRBJ2-3|17|TRBV20-1
TGCAGTGCTAGAGATACAGGCTTTCTCCGCGGCACAGATACGCAGTATTTT
CSARDTGFLRGTDTQYF
>-|many|TRBJ2-3|13|TRBV2
TGTGCCAGCAGGGGACGGGGTTTAGATACGCAGTATTTT
CASRGRGLDTQYF
>TRBD1|-|TRBJ1-3|14|TRBV30
TGTGCCTGGGGGACAGGTTTCTCTGGAAACACCATATATTTT
CAWGTGFSGNTIYF
>-|-|TRBJ2-2|13|TRBV4-2
TGTGCCAGCAATCAAGATACTAACGGGGAGCTGTTTTTT
CASNQDTNGELFF
>-|-|TRBJ1-3|15|TRBV12-3/TRBV12-4
TGTGCCAGCAGTCTCGGCACACTCTCTGGAAACACCATATATTTT
CASSLGTLSGNTIYF
>-|many|TRBJ1-5|14|TRBV20-1
TGCAGTGCTAGAGATCGAAAGCCCTATCAGCCCCAGCATTTT
CSARDRKPYQPQHF
>-|many|TRBJ1-1|15|TRBV6-1
TGTGCCAGCAGTTCCTACAGGGCAGGGAACACTGAAGCTTTCTTT
CASSSYRAGNTEAFF
>-|-|TRBJ1-5|14|TRBV12-3/TRBV12-4
TGTACCAGCAGTTTAGGCCAGCCCAATCAGCCCAAGCATTTT
CTSSLGQPNQPKHF
>-|-|TRBJ2-7|15|TRBV19
TGTGCCAGTAGCTTTATGGCAGGTTACTCCTACGAGCAGTACTTC
CASSFMAGYSYEQYF
>-|-|TRBJ1-5|13|TRBV12-3/TRBV12-4
TGTGCCAGCAGTAAAGCGCAAAATCAGCCCCAGCATTTT
CASSKAQNQPQHF
>-|many|TRBJ1-1|14|TRBV7-9
TGTGCCAGCAGCTCGCAGGGCGTGAACACTGAAGCTTTCTTT
CASSSQGVNTEAFF
>-|many|TRBJ1-2|15|TRBV6-1
TGTGCCAGCAGTTCCCAACAGGCAGCTAACTATGGCTACACCTTC
CASSSQQAANYGYTF
>TRBD1|few|TRBJ1-1|14|TRBV10-3
TGTGCCATCAGTGGGGACAGGGAGAACACTGAAGCTTTCTTT
CAISGDRENTEAFF
>-|many|TRBJ1-2|14|TRBV7-2
TGTGCCAGCAGCTCCCTACAGGGAAACTATGGCTACACCTTC
CASSSLQGNYGYTF
>-|many|TRBJ2-1|10|TRBV27
TGTGCCGTCCTGGGGGAGAAGCAGTTCTTC
CAVLGEKQFF
>-|few|TRBJ1-3|13|TRBV10-1
TGCGCCAGCACTAGTATTGCTGGGAACACCATATATTTT
CASTSIAGNTIYF
>-|many|TRBJ2-7|12|TRBV6-2/TRBV6-3
TGTGCCAGCAGTTCTAATTCCTACGAGCAGTACTTC
CASSSNSYEQYF
>-|few|TRBJ2-7|16|TRBV3-1
TGTGCCAGCAGCCAAGCCGGAGGGGTGGGGACCTACGAGCAGTACTTC
CASSQAGGVGTYEQYF